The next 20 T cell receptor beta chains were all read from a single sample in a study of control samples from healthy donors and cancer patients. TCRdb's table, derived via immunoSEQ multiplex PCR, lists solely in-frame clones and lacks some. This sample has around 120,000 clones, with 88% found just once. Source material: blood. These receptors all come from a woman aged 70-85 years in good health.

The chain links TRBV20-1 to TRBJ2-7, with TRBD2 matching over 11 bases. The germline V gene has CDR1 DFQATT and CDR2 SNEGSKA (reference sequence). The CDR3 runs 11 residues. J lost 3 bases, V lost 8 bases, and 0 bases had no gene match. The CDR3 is CSLAGGYEQYF. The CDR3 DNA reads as TGCAGTCTAGCGGGGGGCTACGAGCAGTACTTC.

CDR3 sequence reads: CASSEAGPRGDIQYF. CDR3 in DNA: TGTGCCAGCAGTGAAGCCGGCCCGAGGGGCGACATTCAGTACTTC. The rearrangement uses TRBV6-1 and TRBJ2-4; D is tentatively TRBD1 or TRBD2 (5 bases each). The germline V gene encodes CDR1 MNHNS and CDR2 SASEGT. The CDR3 runs to 15 residues. V dropped 0 bases and J dropped 8 bases, with 14 bases sitting between them.

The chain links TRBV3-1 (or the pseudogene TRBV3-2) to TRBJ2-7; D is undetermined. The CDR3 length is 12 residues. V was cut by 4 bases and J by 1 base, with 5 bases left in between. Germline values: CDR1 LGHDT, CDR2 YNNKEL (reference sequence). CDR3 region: CASSPTSYEQYF. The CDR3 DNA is TGTGCCAGCAGCCCAACTTCCTACGAGCAGTACTTC.

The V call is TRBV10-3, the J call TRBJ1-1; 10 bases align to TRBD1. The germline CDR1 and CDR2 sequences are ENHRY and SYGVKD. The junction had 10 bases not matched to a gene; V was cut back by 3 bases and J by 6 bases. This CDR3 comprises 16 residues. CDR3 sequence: CAISEFRDRGSAEAFF. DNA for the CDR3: TGTGCCATCAGTGAATTCCGGGACAGGGGTAGCGCTGAAGCTTTCTTT.

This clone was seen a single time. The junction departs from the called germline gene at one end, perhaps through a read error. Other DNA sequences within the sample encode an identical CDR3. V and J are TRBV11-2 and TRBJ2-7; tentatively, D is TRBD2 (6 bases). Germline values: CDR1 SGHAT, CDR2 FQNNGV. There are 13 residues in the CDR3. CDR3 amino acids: CASSAGTPGAQYF. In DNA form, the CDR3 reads TGCGCCAGCAGCGCCGGGACTCCTGGGGCGCAGTACTTC.

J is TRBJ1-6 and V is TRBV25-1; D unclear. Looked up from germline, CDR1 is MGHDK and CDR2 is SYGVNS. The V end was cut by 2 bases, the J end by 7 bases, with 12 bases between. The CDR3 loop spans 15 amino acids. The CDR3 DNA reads TGTGCCAGCAGTGAAGGAGGGCTCGGCAATTCACCCCTCCACTTT. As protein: CASSEGGLGNSPLHF.

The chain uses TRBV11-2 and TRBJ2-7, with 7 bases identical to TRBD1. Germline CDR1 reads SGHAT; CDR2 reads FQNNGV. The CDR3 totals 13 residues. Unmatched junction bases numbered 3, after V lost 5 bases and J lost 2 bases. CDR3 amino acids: CASSPGQAYEQYF. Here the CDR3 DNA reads TGTGCCAGCAGCCCAGGACAGGCCTACGAGCAGTACTTC.

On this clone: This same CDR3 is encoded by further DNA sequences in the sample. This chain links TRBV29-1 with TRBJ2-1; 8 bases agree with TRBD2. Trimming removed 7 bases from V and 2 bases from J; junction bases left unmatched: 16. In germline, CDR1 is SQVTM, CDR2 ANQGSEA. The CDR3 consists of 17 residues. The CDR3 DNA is TGCAGCGCCGGGGGGGGTTCTCAAGGAGGGACCTACAATGAGCAGTTCTTC. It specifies CSAGGGSQGGTYNEQFF.

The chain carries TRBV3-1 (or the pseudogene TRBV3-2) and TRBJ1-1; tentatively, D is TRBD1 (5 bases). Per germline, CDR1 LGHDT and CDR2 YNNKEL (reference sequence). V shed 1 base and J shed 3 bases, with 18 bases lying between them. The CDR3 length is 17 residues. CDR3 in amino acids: CASSQVLHAGADTEAFF. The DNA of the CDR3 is TGTGCCAGCAGCCAAGTTTTGCACGCCGGGGCGGACACTGAAGCTTTCTTT.

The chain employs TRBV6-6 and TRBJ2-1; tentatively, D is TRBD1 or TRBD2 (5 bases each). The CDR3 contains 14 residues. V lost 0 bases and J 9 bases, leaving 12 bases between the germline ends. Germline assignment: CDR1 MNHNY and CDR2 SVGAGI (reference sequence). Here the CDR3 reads CASSYSMGVGEQFF. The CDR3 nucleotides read TGTGCCAGCAGTTACTCGATGGGGGTGGGTGAGCAGTTCTTC.

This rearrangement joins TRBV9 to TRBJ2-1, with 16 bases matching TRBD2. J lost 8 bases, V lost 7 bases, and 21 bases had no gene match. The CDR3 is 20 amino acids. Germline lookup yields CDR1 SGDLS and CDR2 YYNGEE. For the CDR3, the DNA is TGTGCCAGCGGCCGCGACTCCGGGACTAGCGGGGGGGCCCCCCCCTATGAGCAGTTCTTC. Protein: CASGRDSGTSGGAPPYEQFF.

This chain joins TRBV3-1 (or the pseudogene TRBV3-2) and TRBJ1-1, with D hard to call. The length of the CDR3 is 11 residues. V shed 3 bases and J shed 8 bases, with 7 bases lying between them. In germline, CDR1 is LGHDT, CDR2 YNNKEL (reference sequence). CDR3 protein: CASSQAREAFF. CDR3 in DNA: TGTGCCAGCAGCCAGGCTCGAGAAGCTTTCTTT.

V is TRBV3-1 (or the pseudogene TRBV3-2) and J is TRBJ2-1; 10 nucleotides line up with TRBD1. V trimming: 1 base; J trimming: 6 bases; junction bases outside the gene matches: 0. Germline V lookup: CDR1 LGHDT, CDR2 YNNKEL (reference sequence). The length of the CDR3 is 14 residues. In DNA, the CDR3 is TGTGCCAGCAGCCAAGGGACAGGGGGCAATGAGCAGTTCTTC. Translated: CASSQGTGGNEQFF.

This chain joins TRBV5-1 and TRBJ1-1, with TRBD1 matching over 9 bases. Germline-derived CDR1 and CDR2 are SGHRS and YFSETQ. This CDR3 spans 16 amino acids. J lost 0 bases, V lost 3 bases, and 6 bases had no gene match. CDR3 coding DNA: TGCGCCAGCAGCTGGACAGGGGCGGCGATGAACACTGAAGCTTTCTTT. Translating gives CASSWTGAAMNTEAFF.

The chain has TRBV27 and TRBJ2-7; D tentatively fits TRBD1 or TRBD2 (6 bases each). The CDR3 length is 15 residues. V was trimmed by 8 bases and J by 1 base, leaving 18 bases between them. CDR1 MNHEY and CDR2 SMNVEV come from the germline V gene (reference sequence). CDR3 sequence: CASSVSGAPSYEQYF. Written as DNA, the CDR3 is TGTGCCAGCTCGGTTTCGGGGGCCCCATCCTACGAGCAGTACTTC.

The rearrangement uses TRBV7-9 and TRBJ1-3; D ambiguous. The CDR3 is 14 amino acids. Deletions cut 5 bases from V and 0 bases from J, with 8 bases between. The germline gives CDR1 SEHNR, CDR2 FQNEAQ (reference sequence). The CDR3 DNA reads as TGTGCCAGCAGCCTCTCCTTCTCTGGAAACACCATATATTTT. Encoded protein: CASSLSFSGNTIYF.

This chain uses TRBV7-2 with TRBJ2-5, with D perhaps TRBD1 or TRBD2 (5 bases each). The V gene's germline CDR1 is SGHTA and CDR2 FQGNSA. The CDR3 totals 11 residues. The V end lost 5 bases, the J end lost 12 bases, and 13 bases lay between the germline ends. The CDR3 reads CASSTGTSKYF. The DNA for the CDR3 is TGTGCCAGCAGCACCGGGACGTCTAAGTACTTC.

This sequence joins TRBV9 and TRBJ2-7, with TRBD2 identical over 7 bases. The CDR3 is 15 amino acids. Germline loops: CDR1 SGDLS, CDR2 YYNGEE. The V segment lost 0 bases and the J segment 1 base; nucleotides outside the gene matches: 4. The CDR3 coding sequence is TGTGCCAGCAGCGTAGGAAACGGGGGGTCCTACGAGCAGTACTTC. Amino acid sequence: CASSVGNGGSYEQYF.

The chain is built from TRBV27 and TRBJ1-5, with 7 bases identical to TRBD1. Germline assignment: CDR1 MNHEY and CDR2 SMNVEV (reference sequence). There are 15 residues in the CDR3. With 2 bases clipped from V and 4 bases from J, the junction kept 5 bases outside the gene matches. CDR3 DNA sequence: TGTGCCAGCAGTTTAACAGGGACAGCTAATCAGCCCCAGCATTTT. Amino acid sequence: CASSLTGTANQPQHF.

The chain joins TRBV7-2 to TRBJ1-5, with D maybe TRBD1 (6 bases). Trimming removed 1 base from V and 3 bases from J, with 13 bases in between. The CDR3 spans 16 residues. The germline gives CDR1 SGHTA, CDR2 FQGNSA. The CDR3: CASSLGGGRANQPQHF. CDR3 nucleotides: TGTGCCAGCAGCTTAGGGGGGGGCAGGGCCAATCAGCCCCAGCATTTT.